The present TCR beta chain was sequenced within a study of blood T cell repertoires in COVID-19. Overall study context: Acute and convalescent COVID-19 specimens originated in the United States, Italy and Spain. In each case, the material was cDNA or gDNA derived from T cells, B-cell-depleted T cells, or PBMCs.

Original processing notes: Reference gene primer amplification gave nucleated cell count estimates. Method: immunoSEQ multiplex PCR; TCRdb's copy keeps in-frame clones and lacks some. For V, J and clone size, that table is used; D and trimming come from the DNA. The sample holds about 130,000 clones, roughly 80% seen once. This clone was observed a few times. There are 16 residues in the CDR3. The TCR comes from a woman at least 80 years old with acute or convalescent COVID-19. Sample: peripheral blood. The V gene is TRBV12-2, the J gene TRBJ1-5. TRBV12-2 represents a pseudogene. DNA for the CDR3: TGTGCAAGTCGCCACCCTCAATCGGGTGGGAATCAGCCCCAGCATTTT. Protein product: CASRHPQSGGNQPQHF.